Following are 7 T cell receptor beta chains from one sample sequenced in a study of blood T cell repertoires in COVID-19 (dated by TCRdb to about 2020). Library preparation used the immunoSEQ multiplex PCR assay. The clones in this table, taken by TCRdb from immuneACCESS, are in-frame only. Not every clone is retained; where verified, under half of the shortfall comes from an unresolved V gene, and the cause of the rest is unknown. A total of around 37,000 clones appear in this sample, around 90% of them only once. Around 20% of the sample comes from the top ten. The sample consisted of peripheral blood. Source of these receptors: a man aged 55 to 70 with acute or convalescent COVID-19.

V is TRBV11-2 and J is TRBJ1-4; TRBD1 matches 8 bases. The CDR3 sequence is 14 residues long. Germline V gives CDR1 SGHAT, CDR2 FQNNGV. V trimming: 4 bases; J trimming: 8 bases; junction bases outside the gene matches: 6. CDR3 bases: TGTGCCAGCAGCTCCGGGACAGGTTACGAAAAACTGTTTTTT. Its translation is CASSSGTGYEKLFF.

This sequence joins TRBV21-1 and TRBJ2-4; the table gives TRBD1 as D, unverified against the DNA. TRBV21-1 is a documented pseudogene. The CDR3 is 15 amino acids. The CDR3 DNA is TGTGCCAGCAGCAAAGGCACACCAGGGGTGTACATTCAGTACTTC. Translated: CASSKGTPGVYIQYF.

The J gene is TRBJ2-7, the V gene TRBV6-1, with 9 positions matching TRBD1. The CDR3 is 16 residues long. Germline V gene sequence: CDR1 MNHNS, CDR2 SASEGT. With V trimmed by 4 bases and J by 4 bases, 11 bases remained unmatched. The CDR3 sequence is CASSATMTGGLYEQYF. The DNA of the CDR3 is TGTGCCAGCAGTGCCACTATGACAGGGGGGTTGTACGAGCAGTACTTC.

The chain recombines TRBV28 with TRBJ2-6; the D is unclear. The V gene lost 9 bases and the J gene lost 0 bases, with 3 bases spanning the gap. The CDR3 runs 12 residues. Germline assignment: CDR1 MDHEN and CDR2 SYDVKM. The CDR3 loop reads CASYSGANVLTF. DNA of the CDR3: TGTGCCAGTTACTCTGGGGCCAACGTCCTGACTTTC.

The chain has TRBV10-3 and TRBJ2-1; 7 nucleotides agree with TRBD2. CDR3 length: 13 amino acids. CDR1 is ENHRY, CDR2 SYGVKD, per germline. V lost 7 bases and J lost 9; bases outside the gene matches: 9. The DNA for the CDR3 is TGTGCCATCAACGGGGGAGGGCTGAGTGAGCAGTTCTTC. Amino acids: CAINGGGLSEQFF.

Here the CDR3 DNA reads TGTGCCAGCAGCCATCTGCGGGGGAACACCGGGGAGCTGTTTTTT. Its translation is CASSHLRGNTGELFF. V and J are TRBV4-2 and TRBJ2-2; weak D call: TRBD2 (6 bases). Germline CDR1 LGHNA, CDR2 YNFKEQ. The CDR3 is 15 residues long. The V gene lost 3 bases and the J gene lost 1 base, with 9 bases spanning the gap.

In its sample, this clone was seen once. This chain links TRBV10-3 with TRBJ1-2; 7 bases are shared with TRBD1. The CDR3 contains 13 residues. V was pared by 6 bases and J by 6 bases, with 7 bases of the junction left unmatched. Per germline, CDR1 ENHRY and CDR2 SYGVKD. Written as DNA, the CDR3 is TGTGCCATCAGCGTACAGGGGTCTCATGGCTACACCTTC. Protein sequence: CAISVQGSHGYTF.